A single TCR beta chain is shown here with its context. The junction and the germline gene differ at one end; a read error may be behind it. The sample belongs to a study of cytomegalovirus exposure and HLA in healthy donors. The CDR3 spans 15 residues. The V gene's germline CDR1 is SEHNR and CDR2 FQNEAQ (reference sequence). Both 60 Vbeta primers and 13 Jbeta primers went into the PCR. Clones were read by immunoSEQ multiplex PCR, and TCRdb kept only the in-frame ones, dropping some. The table shows 150,000 to 200,000 clones, with about 75% occurring only once. This chain connects TRBV7-9 to TRBJ2-7, with TRBD1 matching over 9 bases. The sequence came from a man younger than 35 in good health and CMV-seropositive. Sequencing was carried out using PBMCs. The CDR3 is CSSSFAGTGRDEQYF. CDR3 bases: TGTTCCAGCAGCTTCGCCGGGACAGGGCGAGACGAGCAGTACTTC.